This T cell receptor beta chain was sequenced in a study of cytomegalovirus exposure and HLA in healthy donors. Overall study results and limits: Cytomegalovirus-associated TCR beta chains were listed, numbering some 180. An apparent linkage of common viral pathogens to several of the most significant clusters emerged in a later analysis. There were some public TCRs occurring in many donors, but most TCR sequences were rare.

Amplification used 60 Vbeta primers and 13 Jbeta primers. Assay used: immunoSEQ multiplex PCR; TCRdb lists only in-frame clones, some missing. Its listing shows about 140,000 clones. Remarks on this clone: Its cognate antigen is unknown.

CDR3 length: 15 residues. J gave up 6 bases and V 6 bases, and 10 bases lay outside the gene matches. Germline CDR1 is SGHTA and CDR2 is FQGNSA. Sequencing used PBMCs. The TCR sequence derives from a man aged 35-49 years in good health and CMV-seronegative. The J gene is TRBJ2-7, the V gene TRBV7-2; 11 positions match TRBD2. The CDR3 DNA reads as TGTGCCAGCAGTTCATATAGCGGGGGGGGAGCCGAGCAGTACTTC. Amino acid sequence: CASSSYSGGGAEQYF. The full variable domain, with the rest looked up from reference TRBV7-2 and TRBJ2-7, is GAGVSQSPSNKVTEKGKDVELRCDPISGHTALYWYRQSLGQGLEFLIYFQGNSAPDKSGLPSDRFSAERTGGSVSTLTIQRTQQEDSAVYLCASSSYSGGGAEQYFGPGTRLTVT.